The 23 T cell receptor beta chains listed next were all sequenced from one sample in a study of CXCR3-negative and CXCR3-positive naive CD8 T cells. The study made its TRB cDNA libraries by 5' RACE, adding UMI labels. TCRdb processed the 5' RACE reads again and assigns one entry to each CDR3 protein, with no DNA. This table lists about 150,000 distinct CDR3 sequences. The study's findings and limits: Hydrophobicity of TRB CDR3s was greater in CXCR3-positive naive cells than in CXCR3-negative naive cells.

For these TCRs, the target antigens are not known. The sample comprised naive CXCR3+ CD8+ T cells from blood. Subset denoted: CD45RO-CCR7+CD27+CD95- naive CD8+ T cells expressing CXCR3 (TNR3+). The source of these receptors is a human donor in good health. Some clones in this sample may be carry-over from other donors' samples.

The chain employs TRBV12-3 or TRBV12-4 and TRBJ2-7; with no DNA, the TCRdb D assignment of TRBD1 cannot be verified. The CDR3 is 15 residues long. CDR3 residues: CASSLSGTLSYEQYF.

This chain links TRBV19 with TRBJ2-7; TCRdb names TRBD1, which stays unverified in the absence of DNA. Per the germline V gene, CDR1 is LNHDA and CDR2 is SQIVND (reference sequence). The CDR3 covers 15 residues. CDR3 in amino acids: CASSRDVAYRGEQYF.

This rearrangement joins TRBV6-5 to TRBJ1-5. Germline V gene sequence: CDR1 MNHEY, CDR2 SVGAGI. The CDR3 extends over 13 amino acids. CDR3 amino acids: CASSRKGNQPQHF.

The genes are TRBV4-1 and TRBJ1-1; TCRdb's D gene call, TRBD1, goes unchecked for lack of DNA. The CDR3 runs to 11 residues. In germline, CDR1 is MGHRA, CDR2 YSYEKL. The CDR3 sequence is CASSQLGVAFF.

The chain uses TRBV13 and TRBJ2-3; no DNA is available, so the TRBD1 call from TCRdb remains unchecked. Germline CDR1 and CDR2: PRHDT and FYEKMQ (reference sequence). The CDR3 totals 15 residues. CDR3: CASSPKGGFTDTQYF.

The genes are TRBV7-9 and TRBJ1-2; TCRdb gives TRBD1 as the D gene, but with no DNA this cannot be confirmed. The CDR3 has 12 amino acids. CDR1 is SEHNR and CDR2 is FQNEAQ in the germline V gene (reference sequence). The CDR3 spells CASTLEAGGYTF.

The chain employs TRBV4-3 and TRBJ2-2; no DNA is available, so the TRBD1 call from TCRdb remains unchecked. The CDR3 loop spans 17 amino acids. Per the germline V gene, CDR1 is LGHNA and CDR2 is YSLEER. The CDR3 region is CASSETINGGYTGELFF.

The chain uses TRBV3-1 and TRBJ2-1; TCRdb's D call of TRBD2 is untestable without DNA. Germline lookup yields CDR1 LGHDT and CDR2 YNNKEL (reference sequence). The CDR3 has 17 residues. The chain's CDR3 is CASSQAAEGLRGYEQFF.

The chain combines TRBV28 with TRBJ1-1; TCRdb outputs TRBD1, but without DNA this stays unchecked. Germline V gene lookup returns CDR1 MDHEN and CDR2 SYDVKM. This CDR3 has 12 residues. CDR3 sequence: CATSTGGTEAFF.

The chain has TRBV6-6 and TRBJ1-4. Germline CDR1 is MNHNY and CDR2 is SVGAGI (reference sequence). This CDR3 is built from 13 residues. The CDR3 loop is CASTPREGEKLFF.

The chain couples TRBV7-6 to TRBJ2-3; the D call from TCRdb, TRBD1, cannot be confirmed without DNA. This CDR3 is built from 15 residues. CDR1 and CDR2 from the germline V gene are SGHVS and FNYEAQ. The CDR3 loop reads CASSFQGWGRDTQYF. Combining the CDR3 with reference TRBV7-6 and TRBJ2-3 gives the whole variable domain GAGVSQSPRYKVTKRGQDVALRCDPISGHVSLYWYRQALGQGPEFLTYFNYEAQQDKSGLPNDRFSAERPEGSISTLTIQRTEQRDSAMYRCASSFQGWGRDTQYFGPGTRLTVL.

V usage is TRBV19 and J usage is TRBJ2-7. The CDR3 consists of 13 residues. Germline CDR1 is LNHDA and CDR2 is SQIVND (reference sequence). The CDR3 is CASSWSRDYEQYF.

The gene calls are TRBV25-1 and TRBJ1-1; TCRdb reports TRBD1, a call that lacks DNA to check it against. The CDR3 sequence is 13 residues long. The germline CDR1 and CDR2 sequences are MGHDK and SYGVNS. The CDR3 region is CASRQGLNTEAFF. Based on the CDR3 plus reference TRBV25-1 and TRBJ1-1, the full variable domain is EADIYQTPRYLVIGTGKKITLECSQTMGHDKMYWYQQDPGMELHLIHYSYGVNSTEKGDLSSESTVSRIRTEHFPLTLESARPSHTSQYLCASRQGLNTEAFFGQGTRLTVV.

The rearrangement links TRBV5-1 to TRBJ1-2. Germline V gene sequence: CDR1 SGHRS, CDR2 YFSETQ. The CDR3 covers 15 residues. The CDR3 sequence: CASSLGCGRNYGYTF.

The J gene is TRBJ2-1, the V gene TRBV30; TCRdb selects TRBD1, and the lack of DNA leaves this call unchecked. The length of the CDR3 is 14 residues. Per the germline V gene, CDR1 is GTSNPN and CDR2 is SVGIG (reference sequence). The CDR3 is CVWDRDLTVNEQFF.

The chain has TRBV5-1 and TRBJ2-3. The germline V gene encodes CDR1 SGHRS and CDR2 YFSETQ. This CDR3 region has 15 residues. CDR3: CASSSRYSGTDTQYF.

The CDR3: CASSMTGAANEKLFF. The V and J genes are TRBV9 and TRBJ1-4. CDR1 and CDR2 from the germline V gene are SGDLS and YYNGEE. The CDR3 is made up of 15 amino acids. Full variable domain (remainder filled in from reference TRBV9 and TRBJ1-4): DSGVTQTPKHLITATGQRVTLRCSPRSGDLSVYWYQQSLDQGLQFLIQYYNGEERAKGNILERFSAQQFPDLHSELNLSSLELGDSALYFCASSMTGAANEKLFFGSGTQLSVL.

This rearrangement joins TRBV7-2 to TRBJ2-7; the D gene TCRdb calls, TRBD1, cannot be checked with no DNA. Per the germline V gene, CDR1 is SGHTA and CDR2 is FQGNSA. CDR3 size: 15 residues. This chain's CDR3 is CASSLGPGVTYEQYF.

This chain links TRBV11-2 with TRBJ2-7; TCRdb proposes TRBD2, but this gene call is untestable without DNA. This CDR3 has 15 residues. CDR1 is SGHAT, CDR2 FQNNGV, per germline. The CDR3 loop reads CASSLYSGGPYEQYF.

The chain joins TRBV20-1 to TRBJ2-2; absent DNA, TCRdb's TRBD2 call cannot be checked. The CDR3 loop spans 15 amino acids. CDR1 DFQATT and CDR2 SNEGSKA come from the germline V gene (reference sequence). CDR3 loop: CSAMGLAVNTGELFF.

This sequence joins TRBV3-1 and TRBJ2-7; TCRdb's assignment of TRBD1 cannot be checked, as there is no DNA. This CDR3 spans 14 amino acids. The V gene's germline CDR1 is LGHDT and CDR2 YNNKEL (reference sequence). CDR3 sequence: CASTSRDASYEQYF.

The chain employs TRBV7-2 and TRBJ2-4; as DNA is missing, the TRBD1 call by TCRdb cannot be tested. The CDR3 extends over 17 amino acids. The germline V gene encodes CDR1 SGHTA and CDR2 FQGNSA. The CDR3 loop is CASSFSVGGRSKNIQYF. Full variable domain (remainder filled in from reference TRBV7-2 and TRBJ2-4): GAGVSQSPSNKVTEKGKDVELRCDPISGHTALYWYRQSLGQGLEFLIYFQGNSAPDKSGLPSDRFSAERTGGSVSTLTIQRTQQEDSAVYLCASSFSVGGRSKNIQYFGAGTRLSVL.

The rearrangement uses TRBV11-2 and TRBJ2-2; TCRdb gives TRBD1 as the D gene, but with no DNA this cannot be confirmed. Germline-derived CDR1 and CDR2 are SGHAT and FQNNGV. This CDR3 is built from 16 residues. The CDR3 sequence is CASSLAAGMNTGELFF.